These 30 T cell receptor beta chains came from one sample sequenced in a study of blood T cell repertoires in COVID-19. TCRdb's copy holds only in-frame clones and misses some; the assay was immunoSEQ multiplex PCR. Here the sample spans roughly 71,000 clones, roughly 83% being singletons. Sample: peripheral blood. Receptors originate from a woman of 80 years or more with acute or convalescent COVID-19.

V and J are TRBV10-3 and TRBJ2-7, with 10 positions matching TRBD1. Germline lookup yields CDR1 ENHRY and CDR2 SYGVKD. The V and J ends lost 4 bases and 0 bases, in that order; junction bases with no gene match: 3. This CDR3 contains 15 residues. The CDR3 loop reads CAISGGDRGSYEQYF. DNA for the CDR3: TGTGCCATCAGTGGGGGGGACAGGGGCTCCTACGAGCAGTACTTC.

The V and J genes are TRBV3-1 (or the pseudogene TRBV3-2) and TRBJ2-5; 12 bases are shared with TRBD2. The length of the CDR3 is 15 residues. Per the germline V gene, CDR1 is LGHDT and CDR2 is YNNKEL (reference sequence). The junction had 1 base not matched to a gene; V was cut back by 4 bases and J by 1 base. In nucleotides, the CDR3 is TGTGCCAGCAGCCCTAGCGGGGGGGGCCAAGAGACCCAGTACTTC. This codes for CASSPSGGGQETQYF.

CDR3 in amino acids: CAQGASRNSPLHF. The CDR3 DNA sequence: TGTGCCCAGGGAGCGTCCAGGAATTCACCCCTCCACTTT. This chain links TRBV30 with TRBJ1-6; possible D gene TRBD1, 5 bases. This CDR3 has 13 amino acids. The germline gives CDR1 GTSNPN, CDR2 SVGIG (reference sequence). Trimming shortened V by 8 bases and J by 7 bases, and 15 bases separated the two germline ends.

The chain joins TRBV9 to TRBJ2-5; D is possibly TRBD1 (6 bases). V lost 3 bases and J lost 2, with 14 bases in between. The germline gives CDR1 SGDLS, CDR2 YYNGEE. There are 15 residues in the CDR3. The CDR3 spells CASSASGQPQETQYF. Here the CDR3 DNA reads TGTGCCAGCAGCGCATCAGGACAGCCACAAGAGACCCAGTACTTC.

This clone was seen only a few times. V and J are TRBV7-6 and TRBJ1-4; TRBD1 aligns across 7 bases. There are 15 residues in the CDR3. Looked up from germline, CDR1 is SGHVS and CDR2 is FNYEAQ. Trimming at V came to 4 bases and at J to 0 bases, leaving 2 bases not matched to a gene. The DNA of the CDR3 is TGTGCCAGCAGCTGGGGGACAGCAACTAATGAAAAACTGTTTTTT. Protein sequence: CASSWGTATNEKLFF.

The chain carries TRBV11-2 and TRBJ1-1, with TRBD1 as a possible D gene (5 bases). The CDR3 is 13 amino acids. V lost 2 bases, J lost 10 bases, and 14 bases lay in between. Germline V gene sequence: CDR1 SGHAT, CDR2 FQNNGV. The DNA for the CDR3 is TGTGCCAGCAGCTTACTCGGGGGACCTGCAGCTTTCTTT. It specifies CASSLLGGPAAFF.

Remarks on this clone: The same CDR3 is also encoded by other DNA sequences in this sample. The CDR3: CASSQGLDEKLFF. CDR3 DNA sequence: TGTGCCAGCAGCCAAGGACTTGATGAAAAACTGTTTTTT. The chain employs TRBV3-1 (or the pseudogene TRBV3-2) and TRBJ1-4; D gene ambiguous. CDR1 is LGHDT and CDR2 is YNNKEL in the germline V gene (reference sequence). V shed 1 base and J shed 6 bases, with 6 bases lying between them. The CDR3 consists of 13 residues.

This chain links TRBV27 with TRBJ1-2; D unresolved. CDR1 is MNHEY, CDR2 SMNVEV, per germline (reference sequence). Trimming removed 6 bases at V and 5 bases at J, with 13 bases between. The CDR3 covers 13 residues. The CDR3 spells CASRNDGPYGYTF. CDR3 sequence (DNA): TGTGCCAGCAGGAACGATGGGCCGTATGGCTACACCTTC.

This clone has only a few counts. The rearrangement links TRBV5-1 to TRBJ1-4; perhaps TRBD1 as D (6 bases). V was clipped by 4 bases and J by 7 bases, with 11 bases between them. CDR1 and CDR2 (germline): SGHRS, YFSETQ. The CDR3 runs to 13 residues. The CDR3 DNA reads as TGCGCCAGCAGCCGGGGACAAGGTGAAAAACTGTTTTTT. Translating it yields CASSRGQGEKLFF. Filled out from reference TRBV5-1 and TRBJ1-4, the complete variable domain reads KAGVTQTPRYLIKTRGQQVTLSCSPISGHRSVSWYQQTPGQGLQFLFEYFSETQRNKGNFPGRFSGRQFSNSRSEMNVSTLELGDSALYLCASSRGQGEKLFFGSGTQLSVL.

V and J are TRBV13 and TRBJ2-1; 8 bases are shared with TRBD2. V lost 3 bases and J lost 6; bases outside the gene matches: 4. Looked up from germline, CDR1 is PRHDT and CDR2 is FYEKMQ (reference sequence). This CDR3 contains 14 residues. The CDR3 loop reads CASSFGGGPNEQFF. DNA of the CDR3: TGTGCCAGCAGCTTCGGGGGGGGCCCCAATGAGCAGTTCTTC.

This chain links TRBV27 with TRBJ2-1, with D perhaps TRBD1 (6 bases). The germline CDR1 and CDR2 sequences are MNHEY and SMNVEV (reference sequence). Trimming pared 7 bases from V and 5 bases from J, leaving 12 bases between. The CDR3 runs 13 residues. This chain's CDR3 is CASTWGRNNEQFF. As DNA, the CDR3 is TGTGCCAGCACTTGGGGGCGAAACAATGAGCAGTTCTTC.

The chain employs TRBV10-3 and TRBJ2-3, with 9 bases fitting TRBD2. This CDR3 contains 16 residues. The germline V gene has CDR1 ENHRY and CDR2 SYGVKD. V dropped 2 bases and J dropped 5; count of bases not matched to a gene: 8. The CDR3 sequence: CAISEIGLAKKDTQYF. The CDR3 DNA reads TGTGCCATCAGTGAGATTGGACTAGCGAAGAAAGATACGCAGTATTTT.

J is TRBJ1-4 and V is TRBV30; TRBD1 is a possible D gene (5 bases). The CDR3 has 14 amino acids. In germline, CDR1 is GTSNPN, CDR2 SVGIG (reference sequence). Trimming stripped 3 bases from V and 2 bases from J, with 10 bases between. CDR3 loop: CAWREEGTNEKLFF. In DNA, the CDR3 is TGTGCCTGGAGGGAGGAGGGGACTAATGAAAAACTGTTTTTT.

The chain couples TRBV19 to TRBJ1-1; D might be TRBD1 (5 bases). V was cut by 7 bases and J by 1 base, with 13 bases left in between. Per germline, CDR1 LNHDA and CDR2 SQIVND (reference sequence). There are 14 residues in the CDR3. CDR3 loop: CASMGPGGNTEAFF. In DNA, the CDR3 is TGTGCCAGTATGGGTCCCGGGGGGAACACTGAAGCTTTCTTT. Full variable domain (outside the CDR3, taken from reference TRBV19 and TRBJ1-1): DGGITQSPKYLFRKEGQNVTLSCEQNLNHDAMYWYRQDPGQGLRLIYYSQIVNDFQKGDIAEGYSVSREKKESFPLTVTSAQKNPTAFYLCASMGPGGNTEAFFGQGTRLTVV.

This clone was picked up a small number of times. The chain employs TRBV19 and TRBJ1-1; 7 nucleotides agree with TRBD1. This CDR3 spans 13 amino acids. Losses at the gene ends were 6 bases for V and 4 bases for J; bases not matched to a gene: 5. CDR1 LNHDA and CDR2 SQIVND come from the germline V gene (reference sequence). The CDR3: CASSLTGITEAFF. The CDR3, as DNA: TGTGCCAGTAGCTTGACAGGGATCACTGAAGCTTTCTTT.

The chain recombines TRBV27 with TRBJ1-4; no definite D call. V lost 5 bases to trimming and J lost 6 bases, with 16 bases between them. The germline V gene encodes CDR1 MNHEY and CDR2 SMNVEV (reference sequence). The CDR3 sequence is 15 residues long. The CDR3 protein is CASSTGSSVHEKLFF. The CDR3 DNA sequence: TGTGCCAGCAGTACCGGTAGTAGCGTGCATGAAAAACTGTTTTTT.

The V gene is TRBV5-5, the J gene TRBJ1-3, with TRBD1 identical over 12 bases. Germline-derived CDR1 and CDR2 are SGHKS and YYEKEE (reference sequence). Trimming took 3 bases from V and 1 from J; bases not matched to a gene: 5. The CDR3 is made up of 17 amino acids. CDR3 sequence reads: CASSWDRGLSSGNTIYF. Here the CDR3 DNA reads TGTGCCAGCAGCTGGGACAGGGGGCTCTCGTCTGGAAACACCATATATTTT.

This clone has only one observation. The chain has TRBV6-1 and TRBJ2-1; 14 bases are a match to TRBD2. The germline V gene encodes CDR1 MNHNS and CDR2 SASEGT. After removal of 1 base from V and 10 bases from J, the junction contained 6 bases not matched to a gene. CDR3 length equals 16 residues. CDR3 residues: CASSEEGTSGRGEQFF. The CDR3 bases are TGTGCCAGCAGTGAAGAAGGGACTAGCGGGAGAGGGGAGCAGTTCTTC.

The J gene is TRBJ1-1, the V gene TRBV19; D is undetermined. The CDR3 is 13 amino acids. CDR1 is LNHDA and CDR2 is SQIVND in the germline V gene (reference sequence). V lost 5 bases, J lost 1 base, and 8 bases lay in between. The CDR3 DNA follows: TGTGCCAGTAGTGCACAGCCGAACACTGAAGCTTTCTTT. Encoded protein: CASSAQPNTEAFF.

The chain uses TRBV11-2 and TRBJ2-2, with D tentatively TRBD1 (5 bases). This CDR3 has 14 residues. Germline V gives CDR1 SGHAT, CDR2 FQNNGV. Trimming cost V 2 bases and J 4 bases, with 8 bases left between them. CDR3 amino acids: CASSLLGVTGELFF. The DNA of the CDR3 is TGTGCCAGCAGCTTATTAGGGGTCACCGGGGAGCTGTTTTTT.

The chain links TRBV18 to TRBJ2-2, with 8 bases identical to TRBD2. V gave up 5 bases and J gave up 4 bases; unmatched junction bases: 6. The germline CDR1 and CDR2 sequences are KGHSH and LQKENI. The CDR3 extends over 15 amino acids. Here the CDR3 DNA reads TGTGCCAGCTCAAAGGCAGCGGGGGCCACCGGGGAGCTGTTTTTT. This gives the protein CASSKAAGATGELFF.

The chain carries TRBV5-1 and TRBJ2-3, with 11 bases matching TRBD2. The CDR3 extends over 16 amino acids. Germline V gene lookup returns CDR1 SGHRS and CDR2 YFSETQ. With 7 bases clipped from V and 1 base from J, the junction kept 8 bases outside the gene matches. CDR3 region: CASHNSGGAGTDTQYF. As DNA, the CDR3 is TGCGCCAGCCACAATAGCGGGGGGGCCGGCACAGATACGCAGTATTTT.

The gene calls are TRBV6-5 and TRBJ1-5; TRBD1 might be the D (5 bases). CDR1 is MNHEY, CDR2 SVGAGI, per germline. CDR3 length: 15 amino acids. Trimming shortened V by 8 bases and J by 3 bases, and 17 bases separated the two germline ends. Here the CDR3 DNA reads TGTGCCAGCCTTAATAGAAGGGGTCCCAATCAGCCCCAGCATTTT. Encoded protein: CASLNRRGPNQPQHF.

The chain combines TRBV7-2 with TRBJ2-1, with D perhaps matching TRBD2 (5 bases). The CDR3 is 13 amino acids. Germline V gene sequence: CDR1 SGHTA, CDR2 FQGNSA. Trimming stripped 5 bases from V and 13 bases from J, with 18 bases between. The chain's CDR3 is CASSAEEWTYQFF. As DNA, the CDR3 is TGTGCCAGCAGCGCGGAGGAGTGGACTTACCAGTTCTTC. Using reference TRBV7-2 and TRBJ2-1 for the parts outside the CDR3, the full variable domain is GAGVSQSPSNKVTEKGKDVELRCDPISGHTALYWYRQSLGQGLEFLIYFQGNSAPDKSGLPSDRFSAERTGGSVSTLTIQRTQQEDSAVYLCASSAEEWTYQFFGPGTRLTVL.

This sequence joins TRBV6-5 and TRBJ1-5, with unresolved D. The CDR3 is 12 amino acids. Trimming shortened V by 10 bases and J by 2 bases, and 9 bases separated the two germline ends. Germline lookup yields CDR1 MNHEY and CDR2 SVGAGI. In DNA, the CDR3 is TGTGCCAACTCGGAGGGCAATCAGCCCCAGCATTTT. Translating gives CANSEGNQPQHF.

The J gene is TRBJ1-4, the V gene TRBV27; D uncertain. Deletions cut 6 bases from V and 8 bases from J, with 16 bases between. CDR3 size: 14 residues. Germline V gene lookup returns CDR1 MNHEY and CDR2 SMNVEV (reference sequence). The CDR3 reads CASRFAGETEKLFF. In DNA form, the CDR3 reads TGTGCCAGCAGGTTCGCCGGGGAAACAGAAAAACTGTTTTTT.

The DNA for the CDR3 is TGTGCCAGCAGCGCCATACAGGGAACGAGCTCTGGAAACACCATATATTTT. This sequence encodes CASSAIQGTSSGNTIYF. The chain employs TRBV9 and TRBJ1-3; D is possibly TRBD1 (6 bases). Germline CDR1 SGDLS, CDR2 YYNGEE. This CDR3 comprises 17 residues. V lost 3 bases and J lost 0, with 16 bases in between.

The J gene is TRBJ2-2, the V gene TRBV30; 9 bases map to TRBD2. The CDR3 is 14 amino acids. The junction had 10 bases not matched to a gene; V was cut back by 8 bases and J by 6 bases. The V gene's germline CDR1 is GTSNPN and CDR2 SVGIG (reference sequence). CDR3 residues: CAGRGGGASGELFF. CDR3 in DNA: TGTGCCGGGCGCGGCGGGGGGGCCTCCGGGGAGCTGTTTTTT.

The J gene is TRBJ2-5, the V gene TRBV11-3; maybe TRBD2 (5 bases). Deletions cut 0 bases from V and 4 bases from J, with 12 bases between. The V gene's germline CDR1 is SGHNT and CDR2 YENEEA. The CDR3 is 15 amino acids. The CDR3 loop reads CASSLDPGKVETQYF. In DNA, the CDR3 is TGTGCCAGCAGCTTAGATCCCGGGAAGGTAGAGACCCAGTACTTC.

This sequence joins TRBV30 and TRBJ2-7, with a tentative D call TRBD1 (6 bases). Germline assignment: CDR1 GTSNPN and CDR2 SVGIG (reference sequence). V lost 5 bases, J lost 2 bases, and 22 bases lay in between. This CDR3 contains 16 residues. CDR3 in DNA: TGTGCCTGGGAGGGACCAATTGGGACACCTACCTACGAGCAGTACTTC. Encoded protein: CAWEGPIGTPTYEQYF.